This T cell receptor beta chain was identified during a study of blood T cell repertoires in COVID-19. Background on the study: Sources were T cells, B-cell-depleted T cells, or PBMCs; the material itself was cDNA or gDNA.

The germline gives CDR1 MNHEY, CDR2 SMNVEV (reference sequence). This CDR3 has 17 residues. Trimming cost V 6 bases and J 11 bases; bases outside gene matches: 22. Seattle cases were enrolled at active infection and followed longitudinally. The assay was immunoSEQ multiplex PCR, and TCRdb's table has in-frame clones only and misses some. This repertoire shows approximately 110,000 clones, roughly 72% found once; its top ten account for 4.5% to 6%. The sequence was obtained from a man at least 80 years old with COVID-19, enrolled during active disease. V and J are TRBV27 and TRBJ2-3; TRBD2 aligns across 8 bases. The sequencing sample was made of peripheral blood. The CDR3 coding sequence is TGTGCCAGCAGCTGGCTGGGAGAAGCGGGAGCTCGGGGGGGGCAGTATTTT. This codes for CASSWLGEAGARGGQYF.